These 12 T cell receptor beta chains share one sample of origin, sequenced in a study of cytomegalovirus exposure and HLA in healthy donors. Using immunoSEQ multiplex PCR, the repertoire was profiled, and TCRdb retains in-frame clones only, with some absent. The sample includes about 120,000 clones, 89% seen only once; the top ten take approximately 1%. The sample comprised PBMCs. The receptor source for this set is a woman between 18 and 30 years old in good health and CMV-seronegative.

V is TRBV15 and J is TRBJ2-7; 7 bases are shared with TRBD2. The CDR3 runs to 14 residues. The trim removed 3 bases at V and 3 bases at J, leaving 5 bases unmatched. Germline V gives CDR1 LNHNV, CDR2 YYDKDF (reference sequence). As DNA, the CDR3 is TGTGCCACCAGCAGCGGGAGGAACAACTACGAGCAGTACTTC. This gives the protein CATSSGRNNYEQYF.

The chain has TRBV27 and TRBJ2-1; D perhaps matches TRBD1 (6 bases). The CDR3 loop spans 16 amino acids. From germline, CDR1 is MNHEY and CDR2 SMNVEV (reference sequence). V was shortened by 5 bases and J by 4 bases, with 18 bases between the two germline ends. This CDR3 reads CASSIRGTNLYNEQFF. The DNA of the CDR3 is TGTGCCAGCAGTATCAGGGGCACCAATCTATACAATGAGCAGTTCTTC.

V gene TRBV4-1 combines with J gene TRBJ1-4; TRBD1 might be the D (6 bases). The CDR3 extends over 15 amino acids. Trimming took 5 bases from V and 8 from J, leaving 18 bases between them. Looked up from germline, CDR1 is MGHRA and CDR2 is YSYEKL. The CDR3 sequence is CASSTNRAVDEKLFF. The CDR3 DNA sequence: TGCGCCAGCAGCACCAACAGGGCCGTCGACGAAAAACTGTTTTTT.

This sequence joins TRBV9 and TRBJ2-3, with 10 bases aligning to TRBD2. The CDR3 consists of 16 residues. The V segment lost 0 bases and the J segment 4 bases; nucleotides outside the gene matches: 5. In germline, CDR1 is SGDLS, CDR2 YYNGEE. The CDR3 here is CASSVASGGAADTQYF. The DNA for the CDR3 is TGTGCCAGCAGCGTAGCCAGCGGGGGGGCAGCAGATACGCAGTATTTT.

This rearrangement joins TRBV18 to TRBJ2-3, with 9 bases fitting TRBD1. The CDR3 sequence is 17 residues long. CDR1 and CDR2 from the germline V gene are KGHSH and LQKENI. The V segment lost 0 bases and the J segment 1 base; nucleotides outside the gene matches: 5. CDR3 loop: CASSPPRTGVRTDTQYF. The CDR3 DNA reads TGTGCCAGCTCACCACCGCGGACAGGGGTCCGCACAGATACGCAGTATTTT.

This chain connects TRBV7-8 to TRBJ2-5, with TRBD1 matching over 8 bases. Germline-derived CDR1 and CDR2 are SGHVS and FQNEAQ. CDR3 length: 15 residues. J lost 4 bases, V lost 1 base, and 5 bases had no gene match. The chain's CDR3 is CASSLGTGGLETQYF. The CDR3 DNA is TGTGCCAGCAGCTTAGGCACAGGGGGTTTAGAGACCCAGTACTTC.

The chain uses TRBV7-2 and TRBJ2-1; a possible D gene is TRBD2 (5 bases). Trimming removed 4 bases at V and 0 bases at J, with 13 bases between. CDR1 SGHTA and CDR2 FQGNSA come from the germline V gene. The CDR3 contains 16 residues. In nucleotides, the CDR3 is TGTGCCAGCAGCTCAGGACTGAGAAGCTCCTACAATGAGCAGTTCTTC. Amino acids: CASSSGLRSSYNEQFF.

V gene TRBV6-6 combines with J gene TRBJ1-4; a weak D match, TRBD1 (6 bases). Trimming removed 4 bases at V and 8 bases at J, with 14 bases between. The CDR3 is 14 residues long. Germline CDR1 and CDR2: MNHNY and SVGAGI (reference sequence). Here the CDR3 reads CASSSMTGGEKLFF. The CDR3 DNA reads TGTGCCAGCAGTTCGATGACAGGCGGGGAAAAACTGTTTTTT.

The V call is TRBV5-1, the J call TRBJ1-5; 8 nucleotides match TRBD1. J was trimmed by 5 bases and V by 0 bases; bases with no gene match: 7. This CDR3 has 16 amino acids. The germline CDR1 and CDR2 sequences are SGHRS and YFSETQ. In DNA, the CDR3 is TGCGCCAGCAGCTTGGAAGGAGCAGGGGGCCATCAGCCCCAGCATTTT. Translation gives CASSLEGAGGHQPQHF. Combining the CDR3 with reference TRBV5-1 and TRBJ1-5 gives the whole variable domain KAGVTQTPRYLIKTRGQQVTLSCSPISGHRSVSWYQQTPGQGLQFLFEYFSETQRNKGNFPGRFSGRQFSNSRSEMNVSTLELGDSALYLCASSLEGAGGHQPQHFGDGTRLSIL.

The chain combines TRBV30 with TRBJ2-7; the match to TRBD2 covers 11 bases. CDR1 GTSNPN and CDR2 SVGIG come from the germline V gene (reference sequence). Trimming took 3 bases from V and 3 from J; bases not matched to a gene: 4. This CDR3 is 14 amino acids long. The CDR3 DNA is TGTGCCTGGAGGATCGGGACTAGCGGCTACGAGCAGTACTTC. The encoded protein is CAWRIGTSGYEQYF.

V usage is TRBV11-2 and J usage is TRBJ2-7; the match to TRBD2 covers 10 bases. Trimming at V came to 6 bases and at J to 1 base, leaving 3 bases not matched to a gene. The CDR3 is made up of 14 amino acids. Germline CDR1 reads SGHAT; CDR2 reads FQNNGV. As DNA, the CDR3 is TGTGCCAGCAGGACTAGCGGGCTTTCCTACGAGCAGTACTTC. As protein: CASRTSGLSYEQYF.

The chain is built from TRBV2 and TRBJ2-1, with 7 bases aligning to TRBD2. The CDR3 is made up of 13 amino acids. CDR1 is SNHLY and CDR2 is FYNNEI in the germline V gene. The V and J ends lost 7 bases and 4 bases, in that order; junction bases with no gene match: 4. CDR3 protein: CASKSGVYNEQFF. In DNA form, the CDR3 reads TGTGCCAGCAAGAGCGGGGTGTACAATGAGCAGTTCTTC.